The present entry profiles one T cell receptor beta chain with its context. After removal of 4 bases from V and 5 bases from J, the junction contained 5 bases not matched to a gene. The CDR3 runs 14 residues. CDR1 SGHVS and CDR2 FQNEAQ come from the germline V gene. Clones were read by immunoSEQ multiplex PCR, and TCRdb kept only the in-frame ones, dropping some. The data contain some 200,000 clones, approximately 87% of them singletons. This sample is drawn from a study of blood T cell repertoires in COVID-19. The source of this sequence is a woman aged 60 to 75 with COVID-19, enrolled during active disease. The sample was peripheral blood. The chain has TRBV7-8 and TRBJ1-5; 7 positions match TRBD1. CDR3 DNA: TGTGCCAGCAGCTCCGGGACAGCGGATCAGCCCCAGCATTTT. It translates to CASSSGTADQPQHF.